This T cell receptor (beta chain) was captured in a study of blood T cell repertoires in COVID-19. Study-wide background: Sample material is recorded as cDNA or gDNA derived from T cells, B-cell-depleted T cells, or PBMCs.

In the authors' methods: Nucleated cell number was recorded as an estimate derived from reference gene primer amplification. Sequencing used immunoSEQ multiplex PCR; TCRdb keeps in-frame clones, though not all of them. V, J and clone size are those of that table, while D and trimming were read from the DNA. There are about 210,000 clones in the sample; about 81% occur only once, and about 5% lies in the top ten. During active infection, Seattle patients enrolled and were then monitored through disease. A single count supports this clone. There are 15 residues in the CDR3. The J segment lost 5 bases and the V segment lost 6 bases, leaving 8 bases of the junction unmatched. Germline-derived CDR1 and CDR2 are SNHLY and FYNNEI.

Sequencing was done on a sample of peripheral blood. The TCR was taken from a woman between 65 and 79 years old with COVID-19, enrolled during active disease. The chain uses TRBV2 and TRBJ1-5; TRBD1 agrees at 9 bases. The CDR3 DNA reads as TGTGCCAGCAGAGGGGTTCGGACAGGGGATCAGCCCCAGCATTTT. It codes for CASRGVRTGDQPQHF.